The rows below give T cell receptor beta chains drawn from one sample of a study of PD-1 blockade in classical Hodgkin lymphoma. Only in-frame clones appear in the TCRdb table, and some are missing; sequencing was by immunoSEQ multiplex PCR. The profile shows some 32,000 clones, 82% of them singletons. The starting material was peripheral blood mononuclear cells (PBMCs), obtained at baseline. The receptors were gathered from a human donor with classical Hodgkin lymphoma. Both conserved end residues are part of each CDR3. The D gene is left open where the match is weak. A clone size is listed for some rows: how often the clone was seen (once, few, many), or a class if it is expanded.

V: TRBV2
D: TRBD1
size: few
J: TRBJ2-7
DNA: TGTGCCAGCAGTGGGGGACAGGGGGTCGGAGAGCAGTACTTC
CDR3: CASSGGQGVGEQYF

V: TRBV5-1
D: NA
size: NA
J: TRBJ2-3
DNA: TGCGCCAGCAGCCTAGGGACTGTCAGCACAGATACGCAGTATTTT
CDR3: CASSLGTVSTDTQYF

V: TRBV7-3
D: NA
size: NA
J: TRBJ1-2
DNA: TGTGCCAGCAGCTTAACGTCAGGGCGCAGTGGCTACACCTTC
CDR3: CASSLTSGRSGYTF

V: TRBV27
D: TRBD1
size: NA
J: TRBJ1-1
DNA: TGTGCCAGCAGGTCAGGGGGGAACACTGAAGCTTTCTTT
CDR3: CASRSGGNTEAFF

V: TRBV6-5
D: NA
size: once
J: TRBJ2-7
DNA: TGTGCCAGCAGGCGAATACAGGGACGCGAGCAGTACTTC
CDR3: CASRRIQGREQYF

V: TRBV6-6
D: TRBD2
size: NA
J: TRBJ2-2
DNA: TGTGCCAGCAGATTAGCGGGGGCCGGGGAGCTGTTTTTT
CDR3: CASRLAGAGELFF

V: TRBV18
D: TRBD1
size: NA
J: TRBJ2-7
DNA: TGTGCCAGCTCACGCGGGACAGGTATAGCCTACGAGCAGTACTTC
CDR3: CASSRGTGIAYEQYF

V: TRBV15
D: TRBD1
size: NA
J: TRBJ1-5
DNA: TGTGCCACCAGCAGAGGGGCCAGGACAGGGGAAAGTCAGCCCCAGCATTTT
CDR3: CATSRGARTGESQPQHF

V: TRBV4-3
D: NA
size: few
J: TRBJ2-1
DNA: TGCGCCAGCAGCCAAGATCAGGGCACGTTCTACAATGAGCAGTTCTTC
CDR3: CASSQDQGTFYNEQFF

V: TRBV10-3
D: NA
size: NA
J: TRBJ2-2
DNA: TGTGCCATCAGTTACAGGGATCAAACCGGGGAGCTGTTTTTT
CDR3: CAISYRDQTGELFF

V: TRBV29-1
D: TRBD1
size: NA
J: TRBJ1-1
DNA: TGCAGCGGCTCGACAGGGGCCTTAGTCAACACTGAAGCTTTCTTT
CDR3: CSGSTGALVNTEAFF

V: TRBV7-3
D: NA
size: NA
J: TRBJ2-5
DNA: TGTGCCAGCAGCTTAACGGGCCCGGGGGAGACCCAGTACTTC
CDR3: CASSLTGPGETQYF

V: TRBV1
D: NA
size: NA
J: TRBJ1-5
DNA: TGCACCAGCAGGCTCAGGGCCGAAAAACCAAATCAGCCCCAGCATTTT
CDR3: CTSRLRAEKPNQPQHF

V: TRBV5-5
D: NA
size: NA
J: TRBJ2-7
DNA: TGTGCCAGCAGCTTGTCGGGGGCGGCCTACGAGCAGTACTTC
CDR3: CASSLSGAAYEQYF

V: TRBV2
D: NA
size: once
J: TRBJ1-5
DNA: TGTGCCAGCAGCAGGGATAGCAATCAGCCCCAGCATTTT
CDR3: CASSRDSNQPQHF